Sequencing of this T cell receptor (beta chain) was carried out in a study of OX40 agonist ivuxolimab in advanced cancers. Study-level results: The study found among the lowest clonal expansion in partial responders at 0.1-3.0 mg/kg. At doses 0.1 to 3.0 mg/kg, CD4+ and CD8+ clones expanded.

Note on this clone: Its specificity is not known.

Using immunoSEQ multiplex PCR, the repertoire was profiled, and TCRdb retains in-frame clones only, with some absent. Of about 50,000 clones listed, about 81% are singletons. The CDR3 spans 17 residues. The germline gives CDR1 SGHRS, CDR2 YFSETQ. V was cut by 2 bases and J by 7 bases, with 22 bases left in between. The TCR was taken from an adult with an advanced solid tumor such as melanoma, head and neck, liver or kidney cancer. The chain couples TRBV5-1 to TRBJ2-1; a weak D match, TRBD1 (5 bases). The sample here was CD4+ or CD8+ T cells sorted from blood, taken in a trial of the OX40 agonist ivuxolimab. The CDR3 protein is CASSFNSGQGFLNEQFF. DNA for the CDR3: TGCGCCAGCAGCTTTAACTCCGGGCAGGGATTTTTGAATGAGCAGTTCTTC.